This entry is about one TCR beta chain. This clone is a singleton in its sample. Its antigen has not been determined. Base qualities are not provided; no much larger clone lies one nucleotide away. The library was obtained by the immunoSEQ multiplex PCR assay. A mixture of 60 forward primers for TCR Vbeta segments and 13 reverse primers for TCR Jbeta segments was used in the multiplex PCR. Amplification of the CDR3 region of rearranged TCR beta genes was performed with a multiplex PCR assay on genomic DNA. On the Illumina HiSeq System, the amplified TCR beta libraries were sequenced as 87-base-pair reads. Turning to the authors' computational methods: A later analysis counted some 80 million unique TCR beta chains across the 666 repertoires, and 9 million to 14 million of these chains were shared by at least two donors. A nearest-neighbor algorithm error-corrected the raw reads and collapsed the reads into unique sequences, merging closely related sequences to remove PCR and sequencing errors. CDR3 sequences were aligned to IMGT reference sequences to assign V, D and J gene segments. For a sequence to be retained, at least a six-nucleotide match to both a V gene segment and a J gene segment was required. Rearrangements were called productive when the CDR3 lacked stop codons and stayed in frame with V and J; all others were non-productive. CDR3 was defined by IMGT convention, running from the second conserved V-encoded cysteine to the conserved J-encoded phenylalanine. The earlier analysis of about 610 of the donors excluded any sequence lacking an unambiguous match to a single V gene segment. In an earlier analysis of several hundred of the donors, a V segment was called functional when productive rearrangements were above 56.7%, and segregating when the standard deviation between donors exceeded 5%. A statistical classification framework was built for diagnosing cytomegalovirus status from the catalog of TCR beta chain sequences. In a later analysis, V and J genes were assigned by comparing TCR nucleotide sequences against IMGT/GENE-DB human TR gene sequences. A later analysis assigned CDR3 sequences and most-parsimonious VDJ recombination scenarios with the TCRdist pipeline. In a later analysis, each TCR beta chain was defined by its CDR3 amino acid sequence together with its V-gene family, and reads lacking a unique V-gene family were excluded. A later analysis removed 592 highly shared, low-generation-probability nucleotide sequences to deal with suspected cross-contamination and a sequencing artifact. For each public chain, a later analysis derived a clonal expansion index from normalized ranks of inferred template counts within each repertoire. A later analysis computed generation probabilities with a VDJ recombination model fitted to out-of-frame rearrangements, and checked the results against IGoR. A later analysis scored TCR-TCR, TCR-HLA and TCR-CMV co-occurrence with hypergeometric tests, applying a repertoire-size bias correction to TCR pairs. A later analysis estimated false discovery rates by permuting HLA or CMV assignments 20 times. In a later analysis, co-occurring TCRs were grouped using DBSCAN, and TCRdist sequence similarity was added for clustering within HLA-allele-positive subsets. Co-occurrence clustering excluded repertoires with fewer than 30,000 or more than 120,000 public chains, plus five with anomalous nucleotide sharing. The clones in this table, taken by TCRdb from immuneACCESS, are in-frame only. Not every clone is retained; where verified, under half of the shortfall comes from an unresolved V gene, and the cause of the rest is unknown. D and trimming were read from the DNA, whereas the V and J calls and clone size are those reported in that table. This sample has roughly 100,000 clones in its table, and 84% of those were observed once. The ten largest clones capture about 5.6% of the sample.

Taken from the germline V gene, the CDR1 and CDR2 loops are MDHEN and SYDVKM. The germline V end is reduced by 6 bases and the J end by 2 bases; junction bases left unmatched: 6. The CDR3 runs 15 amino acids, cysteine and phenylalanine included. Solely the CDR3 DNA is kept, with 45 bases framed from the first base. The data are from a study of cytomegalovirus exposure and HLA in healthy donors (TCRdb year 2017). Some background on the complete study: In an earlier analysis of approximately 640 of the donors, 276 Gb of sequence data and 117 million unique TCR beta sequences from about 190 million T cells were reported. An earlier analysis of 587 of the donors used high-throughput TCR beta sequencing to judge whether each TCR beta V gene segment behaved as functional or pseudogenic. Both class I and class II loci were covered by HLA typing, at four-digit resolution. Typing coverage varied by locus: about 629-630 donors for A, B, C, DRB1 and DQB1; approximately 500 for DQA1; more than 600 for DPA1; around 490 for DPB1. An early release that covered more than 550 HLA-typed donors contained around 330 gigabases of sequencing data and around 80 million unique TCR sequences. The study used immunosequencing to profile the T cell repertoires of several hundred subjects and linked those repertoires to cytomegalovirus serostatus. A later genetic analysis used genome-wide SNP genotypes for about three fifths of the 666 donors, treating that subset as a discovery cohort. About five DR-DQ haplotypes were handled as single units for association and clustering, since linkage in the cohort was strong. Among the roughly 390 genotyped donors, about 85% belonged to the genetic ancestry cluster associated with self-reported Caucasian donors. All discovery cohort repertoires had been generated on a single sequencing platform. Across about 380 genotyped donors of the cohort, an average of about 240,000 unique TCR beta nucleotide sequences per donor were sequenced, and roughly 20% of those sequences were non-productive. The study combined high-throughput TCR immunosequencing, statistical association of individual TCRs with disease status, and machine learning to predict cytomegalovirus infection status. Donor age, sex, ethnicity and CMV serostatus were compiled together with the repertoire data. A separate validation cohort of over 95 different subjects was used in addition to the roughly 700-subject first cohort. The study aimed to test whether signatures of past pathogen exposure could be identified by cataloging public T cell receptors. A later analysis re-analyzed previously published TCR beta repertoires from 600 to 850 donors and added high-resolution HLA genotyping to study TCR occurrence patterns. In the later analysis, no new phenotypic data were used to find candidate immune exposures; instead, reliance was placed on TCR beta sequences and their occurrence across donors. The research as a whole found: According to a later analysis, parvovirus B19, influenza, CMV and Epstein-Barr virus appeared linked to several top co-occurrence clusters. When HLA alleles, especially DR and DQ, strongly co-occurred, attributing TCR associations to individual alleles was difficult. A further reported finding was that TCR beta sequences accurately predicted the HLA-A and HLA-B alleles for most subjects in the first cohort. V-gene and J-gene trimming of TCR beta chains was associated with a missense DCLRE1C variant in a later genetic analysis, and the association was replicated in an independent cohort. The authors suggested that the approach could potentially be generalized to other disease states and immunological phenotypes. A later analysis associated around 16,000 TCR beta sequences with specific HLA alleles at a false discovery rate of 0.05. In an earlier analysis of over 550 of the donors, most TCR beta V segments were observed in productive rearrangements about 87% or about 30% of the time, broadly matching IMGT annotations. Most CMV-associated TCR beta chains appeared to be HLA-restricted in a later analysis, and the HLA associations seemed to be driven largely by CMV exposure. A group of highly shared sequence variants was considered likely to be a technical artifact of the sequencing pipeline. Some IMGT-functional V segments, including TRBV6-2 and TRBV6-3, could not be told apart with the 87-base-pair reads, so those segments were excluded. According to a later analysis, TCR association rates differed among HLA loci, with DRB1 alleles showing the most associated TCRs and HLA-C alleles showing the fewest. In vitro tests confirmed that three of the cytomegalovirus-associated TCR beta chains recognize cytomegalovirus antigens. This cohort had only TCR beta chains sequenced, and the lack of alpha or paired-chain data limited which features could be detected. Across donors, most TCR sequences were observed very rarely, whereas some public TCRs were present in many individuals. In a later analysis, HLA-associated TCR beta chains showed more clonal expansion and lower generation probabilities than non-associated chains that were equally common. Linkage disequilibrium might explain the correlated functional status among segregating V segments, but an unknown experimental factor could not be ruled out. Presence/absence analyses assumed roughly uniform sequencing depth across donors, an assumption that may not hold. The classifier was reported to diagnose cytomegalovirus status with high specificity and sensitivity in both the original and validation cohorts. Immune exposure information for the cohort was limited to CMV serostatus. Because HLA typing was unavailable for some donors at each locus, only the typed subset was used in association tests. In a later genetic analysis, fewer N-insertions in productive TCRs were reported among donors in an Asian-associated ancestry cluster than the roughly 700-donor mean. Because counts were too low, some 17 rarely observed V segments, including chromosome 9 orphons, were excluded from the earlier analysis of some 540 of the donors. The study listed approximately 150 TCR beta chains as associated with cytomegalovirus.

The cohort was made up of roughly 670 healthy bone marrow donors. All cohort members were sampled while nominally healthy, although unrecorded immune exposures were likely present. The donor was CMV seropositive and was included in the group of some 290 seropositive cohort members. Each donor provided a peripheral blood sample, and peripheral blood mononuclear cells were used for TCR beta sequencing. The Qiagen DNeasy Blood Extraction Kit was used to extract genomic DNA from the blood cell samples. The V and J genes are TRBV28 and TRBJ1-3, with 8 central nucleotides matching TRBD1. Source material: PBMCs. The sequence was collected from a woman younger than 30 in good health and CMV-seropositive. The CDR3 amino acid sequence is: CASSTQGAPGNTIYF. The bases read TGTGCCAGCAGCACCCAGGGGGCGCCTGGAAACACCATATATTTT.